This T cell receptor (beta chain) was sequenced in a study of shared clonotypes between healthy human individuals. Background on the study: Participating donors consisted of two women and three men aged 18 to 49.

Methods used by the authors: ImmunoSEQ supplied junction-only sequences lacking quality scores, so filtering was different. Only in-frame clones appear in the TCRdb table, and some are missing; sequencing was by immunoSEQ multiplex PCR. The V and J calls and clone size were taken over from that table, and D and trimming were inferred from the DNA. The sample has approximately 2.5 million clones, over 85% seen once. The germline V and J ends were trimmed by 4 bases and 8 bases, with 12 bases remaining between them. Germline CDR1 and CDR2: SGHDT and YYEEEE. The CDR3 contains 12 residues. Specimen: naive CD4+ T cells from PBMCs. Subset denoted: CD45RA+ positively selected. This chain connects TRBV5-6 to TRBJ1-2; D is unclear. This sequence was found in a man aged 18 to 35 in good health. Some clones in this sample may be carry-over from other donors' samples. The CDR3 bases are TGTGCCAGCAGCCAATGGGAGGCAGGCTACACCTTC. Its protein is CASSQWEAGYTF.